This TCR beta chain was profiled in a study of blood T cell repertoires in COVID-19. Across the whole study: COVID-19 samples from acute and convalescent phases originated in the United States, Italy and Spain. In each case, the material was cDNA or gDNA derived from T cells, B-cell-depleted T cells, or PBMCs.

In the authors' methods: Researchers report that nucleated cell counts were estimated from reference gene primer amplification. Some clones are missing from TCRdb's copy, which holds only in-frame ones; the method was immunoSEQ multiplex PCR. That table is the source of V, J and clone size, and D and trimming were worked out from the DNA. The profile shows 70,000 to 85,000 clones, 88% of them singletons. Germline CDR1 reads MNHEY; CDR2 reads SVGAGI. CDR3 size: 16 residues. The germline V and J ends were trimmed by 0 bases and 3 bases, with 14 bases remaining between them. V gene TRBV6-5 combines with J gene TRBJ1-1, with D tentatively TRBD1 (5 bases). The sequenced material came from peripheral blood. The source is an older man with active or convalescent COVID-19. The CDR3 loop is CASSYSGGYDDTEAFF. DNA of the CDR3: TGTGCCAGCAGTTACTCGGGGGGATACGATGACACTGAAGCTTTCTTT.